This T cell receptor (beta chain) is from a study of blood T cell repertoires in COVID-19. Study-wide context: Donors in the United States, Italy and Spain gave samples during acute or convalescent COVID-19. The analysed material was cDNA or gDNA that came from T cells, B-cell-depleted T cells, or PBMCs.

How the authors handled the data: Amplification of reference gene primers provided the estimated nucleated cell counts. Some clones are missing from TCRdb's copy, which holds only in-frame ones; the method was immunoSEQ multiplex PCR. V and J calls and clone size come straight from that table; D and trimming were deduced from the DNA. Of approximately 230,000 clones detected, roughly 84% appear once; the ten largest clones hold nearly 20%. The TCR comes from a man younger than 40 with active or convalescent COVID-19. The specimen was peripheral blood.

The CDR3 DNA reads TGTGCCAGCAGTCATGGGGGGGAGACCCAGTACTTC. Protein product: CASSHGGETQYF. The chain couples TRBV6-5 to TRBJ2-5, with a tentative D call TRBD2 (6 bases). CDR3 size: 12 residues. The ends were cut back, 5 bases at V and 5 bases at J, with 9 bases in the middle. Germline CDR1 reads MNHEY; CDR2 reads SVGAGI.